Reported below is one TCR beta chain. TCRdb re-derived calls from the PCR reads in MiXCR, one entry per CDR3 protein. The table lists about 20,000 distinct CDR3 sequences, less than 50% of them singletons. This CDR3 is built from 14 residues. The V gene end was trimmed by 5 bases and the J gene end by 9 bases; junction bases not matched to a gene: 11. CDR1 and CDR2 from the germline V gene are SGHTA and FQGTGA. This entry is derived from a study of tumor-infiltrating lymphocytes in oesophageal squamous cell carcinoma. The specimen sequenced was blood. The chain employs TRBV7-3 and TRBJ2-3, with 7 bases matching TRBD2. This receptor was taken from a male donor with esophageal squamous cell carcinoma. This CDR3 reads CASSTGLPASTQYF. The CDR3 nucleotides are TGTGCCAGCAGCACGGGACTACCAGCGAGCACGCAGTATTTT.